The rows below give T cell receptor beta chains drawn from one sample of a study of blood T cell repertoires in COVID-19. The assay was immunoSEQ multiplex PCR, and TCRdb's table has in-frame clones only and misses some. Of about 300,000 clones listed, 86% are singletons. The sequenced material came from peripheral blood. The receptors shown here come from a woman in her 50s with acute or convalescent COVID-19. The CDR3 runs from the conserved cysteine through the conserved F or W. A D gene is named only where the DNA matches it firmly. Clone sizes are given selectively: once, few, many, or a class where the clone is expanded.

clone size: once; J gene: TRBJ1-6; D gene: TRBD1; V gene: TRBV12-3/TRBV12-4; CDR3 protein: CASSLGTGEPLHF; CDR3 DNA: TGTGCCAGCAGTTTAGGAACAGGGGAACCCCTCCACTTT
clone size: .; J gene: TRBJ1-5; D gene: .; V gene: TRBV29-1; CDR3 protein: CSVEVGGGRQPQHF; CDR3 DNA: TGCAGCGTTGAAGTAGGCGGGGGCAGACAGCCCCAGCATTTT
clone size: .; J gene: TRBJ2-7; D gene: TRBD1; V gene: TRBV6-6; CDR3 protein: CASSQGSDRANYEQYF; CDR3 DNA: TGTGCCAGCAGCCAAGGTTCGGACAGGGCAAACTACGAGCAGTACTTC
clone size: .; J gene: TRBJ1-6; D gene: .; V gene: TRBV7-9; CDR3 protein: CASSLTGLHNSPLHF; CDR3 DNA: TGTGCCAGCAGCTTAACGGGACTGCATAATTCACCCCTCCACTTT
clone size: .; J gene: TRBJ1-6; D gene: .; V gene: TRBV9; CDR3 protein: CASSVEGRRGSPLHF; CDR3 DNA: TGTGCCAGCAGCGTAGAGGGGCGAAGAGGATCACCCCTCCACTTT
clone size: .; J gene: TRBJ2-1; D gene: TRBD1; V gene: TRBV6-5; CDR3 protein: CASRRRGTGYNEQFF; CDR3 DNA: TGTGCCAGCAGGCGACGCGGGACAGGGTACAATGAGCAGTTCTTC
clone size: few; J gene: TRBJ1-1; D gene: .; V gene: TRBV18; CDR3 protein: CASSPLGGRGVTEAFF; CDR3 DNA: TGTGCCAGCTCACCACTAGGAGGGAGGGGCGTCACTGAAGCTTTCTTT
clone size: once; J gene: TRBJ2-5; D gene: TRBD1; V gene: TRBV12-3/TRBV12-4; CDR3 protein: CASSPGQGQTQYF; CDR3 DNA: TGTGCCAGCAGCCCGGGACAGGGACAGACCCAGTACTTC
clone size: .; J gene: TRBJ2-2; D gene: .; V gene: TRBV18; CDR3 protein: CASSPPGGTGELFF; CDR3 DNA: TGTGCCAGCTCACCACCCGGCGGCACCGGGGAGCTGTTTTTT
clone size: once; J gene: TRBJ1-5; D gene: .; V gene: TRBV30; CDR3 protein: CAWSSDMRENQPQHF; CDR3 DNA: TGTGCCTGGAGTTCGGATATGAGGGAAAATCAGCCCCAGCATTTT
clone size: .; J gene: TRBJ2-1; D gene: .; V gene: TRBV5-1; CDR3 protein: CASRGVGSSYNEQFF; CDR3 DNA: TGCGCCAGCAGGGGCGTCGGGAGCTCCTACAATGAGCAGTTCTTC
clone size: .; J gene: TRBJ2-5; D gene: .; V gene: TRBV9; CDR3 protein: CASSGPGASSGTQYF; CDR3 DNA: TGTGCCAGCAGCGGACCGGGAGCTAGTTCGGGGACCCAGTACTTC
clone size: .; J gene: TRBJ2-1; D gene: .; V gene: TRBV6-4; CDR3 protein: CASSDVTGFGSYNEQFF; CDR3 DNA: TGTGCCAGCAGTGACGTTACAGGGTTCGGCTCCTACAATGAGCAGTTCTTC
clone size: .; J gene: TRBJ1-2; D gene: TRBD1; V gene: TRBV6-5; CDR3 protein: CASSYLTGNNNYGYTF; CDR3 DNA: TGTGCCAGCAGTTACCTGACAGGGAACAATAACTATGGCTACACCTTC
clone size: .; J gene: TRBJ2-4; D gene: .; V gene: TRBV7-2; CDR3 protein: CASSLDGTQLTTNIQYF; CDR3 DNA: TGTGCCAGCAGCTTAGATGGGACACAGCTAACGACCAACATTCAGTACTTC
clone size: .; J gene: TRBJ2-5; D gene: TRBD1; V gene: TRBV7-7; CDR3 protein: CASSGTGQETQYF; CDR3 DNA: TGTGCTAGCAGTGGGACAGGGCAAGAGACCCAGTACTTC
clone size: .; J gene: TRBJ2-3; D gene: .; V gene: TRBV5-4; CDR3 protein: CASSLGGGGTDTQYF; CDR3 DNA: TGTGCCAGCAGCTTGGGCGGAGGGGGCACAGATACGCAGTATTTT
clone size: .; J gene: TRBJ2-1; D gene: .; V gene: TRBV5-4; CDR3 protein: CASSFKGFNEQFF; CDR3 DNA: TGTGCCAGCAGCTTTAAGGGGTTCAATGAGCAGTTCTTC
clone size: .; J gene: TRBJ1-4; D gene: .; V gene: TRBV9; CDR3 protein: CASSVSIATNEKLFF; CDR3 DNA: TGTGCCAGCAGCGTTTCAATAGCAACTAATGAAAAACTGTTTTTT
clone size: few; J gene: TRBJ2-2; D gene: TRBD1; V gene: TRBV28; CDR3 protein: CASSQGGRAGELFF; CDR3 DNA: TGTGCCAGCAGCCAAGGGGGCCGTGCCGGGGAGCTGTTTTTT
clone size: once; J gene: TRBJ2-7; D gene: TRBD2; V gene: TRBV27; CDR3 protein: CASSFTGGSGHEQYF; CDR3 DNA: TGTGCCAGCAGTTTTACGGGAGGTAGCGGCCACGAGCAGTACTTC
clone size: .; J gene: TRBJ2-3; D gene: TRBD1; V gene: TRBV24-1; CDR3 protein: CATSVHPRGRTDTQYF; CDR3 DNA: TGTGCCACCAGTGTTCACCCCAGGGGGCGTACAGATACGCAGTATTTT
clone size: once; J gene: TRBJ2-1; D gene: TRBD1; V gene: TRBV10-3; CDR3 protein: CAISETDRGWFF; CDR3 DNA: TGTGCCATCAGTGAGACGGACAGGGGTTGGTTCTTC
clone size: .; J gene: TRBJ2-3; D gene: TRBD1; V gene: TRBV3-1/TRBV3-2; CDR3 protein: CASRPGTGSTDTQYF; CDR3 DNA: TGTGCCAGCAGGCCCGGGACAGGGTCCACAGATACGCAGTATTTT
clone size: .; J gene: TRBJ1-4; D gene: TRBD1; V gene: TRBV28; CDR3 protein: CASSLPGQENEKLFF; CDR3 DNA: TGTGCCAGCAGTTTACCGGGACAGGAAAATGAAAAACTGTTTTTT
clone size: .; J gene: TRBJ1-2; D gene: .; V gene: TRBV6-2/TRBV6-3; CDR3 protein: CASSDGTVANYGYTF; CDR3 DNA: TGTGCCAGCAGTGACGGGACTGTAGCTAACTATGGCTACACCTTC
clone size: .; J gene: TRBJ2-5; D gene: TRBD2; V gene: TRBV4-1; CDR3 protein: CASSQGVAGVGETQYF; CDR3 DNA: TGCGCCAGCAGCCAAGGTGTAGCGGGAGTAGGGGAGACCCAGTACTTC